The 8 T cell receptor beta chains presented below share a single source sample, sequenced in a study of a mutant IDH1 vaccine in newly diagnosed glioma. As to time point: week 23, last vaccination. Doses of 300 ug of mutant IDH1 20-mer peptide were given with topical imiquimod. Profiling relied on immunoSEQ multiplex PCR, and the TCRdb table lists in-frame clones only, not all of them. This sample yields roughly 30,000 clones, of which roughly 80% are seen a single time; approximately 17% belongs to the top ten. No antigens are known for them. This material consisted of PBMCs, taken from a glioma patient whose treatment included an IDH1 peptide vaccine. The receptors were sampled from a woman aged 25 to 39 with glioma.

This chain connects TRBV27 to TRBJ1-1, with D possibly TRBD1 on 6 matching bases. Germline loops: CDR1 MNHEY, CDR2 SMNVEV (reference sequence). Trimming took off 6 bases at V and 1 base at J, with 15 bases between the two ends. The CDR3 has 15 residues. CDR3 coding DNA: TGTGCCAGCAGCCGGGGGGGGGCTCGGAACACTGAAGCTTTCTTT. Amino acid sequence: CASSRGGARNTEAFF.

The chain combines TRBV7-2 with TRBJ1-2; D not resolved. From germline, CDR1 is SGHTA and CDR2 FQGNSA. Trimming shortened V by 1 base and J by 7 bases, and 10 bases separated the two germline ends. This CDR3 has 13 residues. The CDR3 loop is CASSLDLKGGYTF. DNA of the CDR3: TGTGCCAGCAGCTTAGATCTGAAAGGTGGCTACACCTTC.

The V and J genes are TRBV5-1 and TRBJ1-1, with D perhaps TRBD1 (6 bases). Trimming took 4 bases from V and 0 from J, leaving 10 bases between them. The CDR3 loop spans 14 amino acids. Per the germline V gene, CDR1 is SGHRS and CDR2 is YFSETQ. DNA for the CDR3: TGCGCCAGCAGCCAACAGGGAGTGAACACTGAAGCTTTCTTT. Its protein product is CASSQQGVNTEAFF.

The V and J genes are TRBV27 and TRBJ2-7; weak D call: TRBD1 (5 bases). The CDR3 totals 14 residues. CDR1 MNHEY and CDR2 SMNVEV come from the germline V gene (reference sequence). The ends were cut back, 4 bases at V and 2 bases at J, with 12 bases in the middle. The CDR3 DNA is TGTGCCAGCAGTTCTCTAGACAGCACCTACGAGCAGTACTTC. Its translation: CASSSLDSTYEQYF.

V usage is TRBV5-6 and J usage is TRBJ1-5; maybe TRBD1 (5 bases). Trimming removed 0 bases at V and 6 bases at J, with 7 bases between. The CDR3 totals 13 residues. Germline CDR1 SGHDT, CDR2 YYEEEE. CDR3 bases: TGTGCCAGCAGCTTGGGGGGGGGTCAGCCCCAGCATTTT. Its translation is CASSLGGGQPQHF.

The chain couples TRBV5-1 to TRBJ2-5; D is ambiguous. This CDR3 spans 15 amino acids. The germline gives CDR1 SGHRS, CDR2 YFSETQ. Trimming took 4 bases from V and 1 from J, leaving 14 bases between them. The CDR3 here is CASSDSGRVQETQYF. The CDR3 nucleotides are TGCGCCAGCAGCGATTCCGGACGGGTCCAAGAGACCCAGTACTTC.

This chain links TRBV19 with TRBJ1-4, with D possibly being TRBD1 (5 bases). Looked up from germline, CDR1 is LNHDA and CDR2 is SQIVND (reference sequence). Trimming stripped 11 bases from V and 2 bases from J, with 9 bases between. This CDR3 spans 12 amino acids. In nucleotides, the CDR3 is TGTGCCGGAAGGGGCACTAATGAAAAACTGTTTTTT. It is translated as CAGRGTNEKLFF.

This rearrangement joins TRBV2 to TRBJ2-2; weak D call: TRBD2 (5 bases). Trimming stripped 4 bases from V and 1 base from J, with 7 bases between. Per germline, CDR1 SNHLY and CDR2 FYNNEI. The CDR3 sequence is 14 residues long. CDR3 nucleotides: TGTGCCAGCAGTGGAGGGAGGAACACCGGGGAGCTGTTTTTT. Its translation: CASSGGRNTGELFF.